These 5 T cell receptor beta chains came from one sample sequenced in a study of CD4 T cells in relation to SARS-CoV-2 and coronaviruses. Repertoires were generated with immunoSEQ multiplex PCR, while TCRdb's copy carries only in-frame clones and drops some. The sample holds some 43,000 clones, approximately 80% seen once. These receptors lack a known antigen. Sequenced input: naive CD4+ T cells from PBMCs, cultured in vitro. Subset: naive CD4+ T cells isolated by negative enrichment. Every receptor here comes from an adult with COVID-19.

This chain uses TRBV7-9 with TRBJ2-2, with a tentative D call TRBD1 (6 bases). Germline-derived CDR1 and CDR2 are SEHNR and FQNEAQ (reference sequence). V was cut by 3 bases and J by 1 base, with 9 bases left in between. The CDR3 contains 15 residues. The CDR3: CASSLGARNTGELFF. The CDR3 nucleotides are TGTGCCAGCAGCTTGGGGGCGAGGAACACCGGGGAGCTGTTTTTT.

The J gene is TRBJ2-3, the V gene TRBV21-1; TRBD2 is the table's D call, not checked against the DNA. TRBV21-1 is described as a pseudogene. The CDR3 totals 13 residues. CDR3: CASSTKLADTQYF. The CDR3 bases are TGTGCCAGCAGCACGAAGCTAGCGGATACGCAGTATTTT.

J is TRBJ2-6 and V is TRBV19; 7 positions match TRBD1. Germline CDR1 is LNHDA and CDR2 is SQIVND (reference sequence). CDR3 length equals 17 residues. The V and J ends lost 3 bases and 0 bases, in that order; junction bases with no gene match: 5. The CDR3 bases are TGTGCCAGTAGTATGGGACAGACCCTCTCTGGGGCCAACGTCCTGACTTTC. This codes for CASSMGQTLSGANVLTF. The full variable domain, its missing parts supplied by reference TRBV19 and TRBJ2-6, is DGGITQSPKYLFRKEGQNVTLSCEQNLNHDAMYWYRQDPGQGLRLIYYSQIVNDFQKGDIAEGYSVSREKKESFPLTVTSAQKNPTAFYLCASSMGQTLSGANVLTFGAGSRLTVL.

The chain employs TRBV28 and TRBJ1-1; TRBD1 might be the D (6 bases). Trimming stripped 4 bases from V and 6 bases from J, with 12 bases between. CDR1 and CDR2 (germline): MDHEN, SYDVKM. This CDR3 is built from 13 residues. Here the CDR3 reads CASSYGGPPEAFF. DNA of the CDR3: TGTGCCAGCAGTTATGGGGGGCCCCCTGAAGCTTTCTTT.

The J gene is TRBJ2-6, the V gene TRBV6-6; 11 positions agree with TRBD2. This CDR3 contains 16 residues. J lost 2 bases, V lost 6 bases, and 3 bases had no gene match. The germline V gene encodes CDR1 MNHNY and CDR2 SVGAGI (reference sequence). The CDR3 DNA follows: TGTGCCAGCAGCGTAGCGGGGGGGGCTGGGGCCAACGTCCTGACTTTC. The encoded protein is CASSVAGGAGANVLTF.